This TCR beta chain was retrieved from a study of neoadjuvant nivolumab and ipilimumab in lung cancer. At the level of the study: Nivolumab 3 mg/kg was given days 1, 15 and 29, plus ipilimumab 1 mg/kg day 1 in combination.

Per the germline V gene, CDR1 is KGHSH and CDR2 is LQKENI. V shed 3 bases and J 0 bases; nucleotides not matched to a gene: 10. The CDR3 runs 17 residues. Sequenced by immunoSEQ multiplex PCR; TCRdb stores in-frame clones only, minus some. Of over 5,500 clones listed, around 69% are singletons. The sequencing used tumor tissue, collected after neoadjuvant nivolumab, alone or with ipilimumab, at or shortly before surgery. This TCR was sampled from an adult with non-small cell lung cancer. The J gene is TRBJ2-7, the V gene TRBV18; 8 nucleotides agree with TRBD1. The CDR3 DNA reads as TGTGCCAGCTCACCCCGGAACAGGGGGGATAGCTCCTACGAGCAGTACTTC. This codes for CASSPRNRGDSSYEQYF.